Listed below are T cell receptor beta chains from one sample, sequenced in a study of STAT5B mutations in CD4+ large granular lymphocyte leukemia. Produced via immunoSEQ multiplex PCR; TCRdb's table is partial and in-frame only. The sample holds over 35,000 clones, almost 85% seen once. Sequencing was performed on CD4+ T cells from blood buffy coats. The receptors were gathered from a human donor in good health. Both conserved end residues are part of each CDR3.

J | V | CDR3
- | TRBV6-6 | CASSSTGGVDYEQYF
TRBJ1-1 | TRBV6-5 | CASSTPRRGNTEAFF
TRBJ2-3 | TRBV11-2 | CASSLVVSTDTQYF
TRBJ2-4 | TRBV5-1 | CASSQLPGSRNIQYF
TRBJ2-1 | TRBV20-1 | CSAFYREGQFF
TRBJ2-6 | TRBV2 | CASILGGLTSGANVLTF
TRBJ2-1 | TRBV6-5 | CASSTGTSGKSEQFF
TRBJ2-1 | TRBV9 | CASSPPMGQGNEQFF
TRBJ2-6 | TRBV6-1 | CASTGQSSGANVLTF
TRBJ1-1 | TRBV5-4 | CASSPGTANTEAFF
TRBJ2-1 | TRBV28 | CASSLYETGRGNEQFF
TRBJ1-1 | TRBV15 | CATSRDPSGTEAFF
- | TRBV4-2 | CASSQEPSSRGGSSYEQYF
TRBJ1-1 | TRBV4-2 | CASSQEGSTEAFF
TRBJ1-4 | TRBV27 | CASSLVSGNNEKLFF
TRBJ2-7 | TRBV9 | CASSASGETYEQYF
TRBJ2-7 | TRBV29-1 | CSVVALPRTGIGEQYF
TRBJ2-1 | TRBV28 | CARARTGGEQFF
TRBJ2-7 | TRBV9 | CASSVWGGGEQYF
TRBJ1-2 | TRBV30 | CAWSVRRGGNYGYTF
- | TRBV28 | CASSLWVGAYEQYF
TRBJ2-7 | TRBV27 | CASRTLAGARRGYEQYF
TRBJ1-2 | TRBV19 | CASSIIQGVNYGYTF
TRBJ2-2 | TRBV11-1 | CASSLTRDRNTGELFF
TRBJ2-3 | TRBV28 | CASSSTGILTDTQYF
TRBJ2-1 | TRBV9 | CASSRGQGGYNEQFF
TRBJ2-7 | TRBV2 | CASSGALAGGSGQYF
TRBJ2-1 | TRBV7-3 | CASSPRLAGGNEQFF
TRBJ2-7 | TRBV6-5 | CASSYSTGALSYEQYF
TRBJ1-1 | TRBV25-1 | CASSGPGQFTEAFF
TRBJ2-7 | TRBV27 | CASSLGGSQPYEQYF
TRBJ1-4 | TRBV30 | CAHSSTNEKLFF
TRBJ2-5 | TRBV27 | CASSLSKEETQYF
TRBJ2-3 | TRBV5-1 | CASSIRLPRQADTQYF
TRBJ1-1 | TRBV28 | CASCTRKNTEAFF
TRBJ2-3 | TRBV18 | CASSSDQGAITDTQYF
TRBJ1-2 | TRBV27 | CASSSRGVYGYTF
TRBJ2-1 | TRBV5-1 | CASSLFFGARDDEQFF
TRBJ1-1 | TRBV5-4 | CASSPGGRYTEAFF